This T cell receptor beta chain was documented in a study of T cells in Graves' hyperthyroidism and ophthalmopathy. The overall study: Prior to any treatment, at the point of initial diagnosis, peripheral blood was collected. Overall study results and limits: Among clonotypes expanded in thyroid above 0.001, most were also found in blood.

This clonotype was seen at least ten times. Antigen specificity is unknown. In making diagnoses, clinical symptoms, serum thyroxine and TRAb, thyroid ultrasound and orbital computed tomography were all used. The source of the PBMCs was 8 to 10 ml of fresh peripheral blood. CDR1 and CDR2 from the germline V gene are LGHDT and YNNKEL (reference sequence). After removal of 8 bases from V and 5 bases from J, the junction contained 10 bases not matched to a gene. This CDR3 spans 14 amino acids. Researchers amplified the TCR beta CDR3 regions from RNA transcripts. The primer set for the first-round RT-PCR of the TCR CDR3 was HTBI. TCRdb re-derived calls from the multiplex PCR reads in MiXCR, one entry per CDR3 protein. In the table there are around 500,000 distinct CDR3 sequences, approximately 15% of which are singletons.

V and J are TRBV3-1 and TRBJ2-7; TRBD1 matches at 9 bases. The sample comprised blood. The receptor was isolated from a woman aged 40 to 50 with Graves' hyperthyroidism. CDR3: CASQRGTGRNEQYF. The CDR3 DNA reads as TGTGCCAGCCAGAGAGGGACAGGGCGGAACGAGCAGTACTTC.